The 4 T cell receptor beta chains reported below all come from one sample, sequenced in a study of blood T cell repertoires in COVID-19. The data were produced by immunoSEQ multiplex PCR, yet TCRdb's version contains in-frame clones alone and is incomplete. Of tens of thousands of clones in the sample, 82% are singletons; the top ten hold roughly 12%. The sequencing sample was made of peripheral blood. These TCRs come from a human donor in a cohort sampled during active COVID-19.

The rearrangement joins TRBV5-1 to TRBJ2-3; weak D call: TRBD1 (6 bases). The CDR3 is 14 residues long. From germline, CDR1 is SGHRS and CDR2 YFSETQ. The V and J ends lost 0 bases and 1 base respectively, with 6 bases between them. The CDR3 DNA sequence: TGCGCCAGCAGCTTGGACAGGGGCACAGATACGCAGTATTTT. This gives the protein CASSLDRGTDTQYF.

This rearrangement joins TRBV19 to TRBJ2-3; 8 nucleotides line up with TRBD2. Germline loops: CDR1 LNHDA, CDR2 SQIVND (reference sequence). After removal of 5 bases from V and 2 bases from J, the junction contained 6 bases not matched to a gene. The CDR3 totals 15 residues. The CDR3 is CASSSPGGHTDTQYF. The CDR3 coding sequence is TGTGCCAGTAGTTCCCCGGGGGGGCACACAGATACGCAGTATTTT.

The chain has TRBV10-3 and TRBJ2-7; 7 nucleotides agree with TRBD1. CDR1 is ENHRY and CDR2 is SYGVKD in the germline V gene. CDR3 length: 14 residues. V shed 5 bases, J shed 3 bases, and the junction held 7 bases outside the gene matches. CDR3: CAISLPGTVYEQYF. CDR3 nucleotide sequence: TGTGCCATCAGTCTTCCTGGGACAGTCTACGAGCAGTACTTC.

The chain links TRBV3-1 (or the pseudogene TRBV3-2) to TRBJ1-1; 12 nucleotides match TRBD1. The ends lost 3 bases at V and 2 bases at J; junction bases unmatched: 4. CDR1 is LGHDT and CDR2 is YNNKEL in the germline V gene (reference sequence). The CDR3 totals 16 residues. Written as DNA, the CDR3 is TGTGCCAGCAGCCACGGGACAGGGGGCCTAAACACTGAAGCTTTCTTT. Residues: CASSHGTGGLNTEAFF.